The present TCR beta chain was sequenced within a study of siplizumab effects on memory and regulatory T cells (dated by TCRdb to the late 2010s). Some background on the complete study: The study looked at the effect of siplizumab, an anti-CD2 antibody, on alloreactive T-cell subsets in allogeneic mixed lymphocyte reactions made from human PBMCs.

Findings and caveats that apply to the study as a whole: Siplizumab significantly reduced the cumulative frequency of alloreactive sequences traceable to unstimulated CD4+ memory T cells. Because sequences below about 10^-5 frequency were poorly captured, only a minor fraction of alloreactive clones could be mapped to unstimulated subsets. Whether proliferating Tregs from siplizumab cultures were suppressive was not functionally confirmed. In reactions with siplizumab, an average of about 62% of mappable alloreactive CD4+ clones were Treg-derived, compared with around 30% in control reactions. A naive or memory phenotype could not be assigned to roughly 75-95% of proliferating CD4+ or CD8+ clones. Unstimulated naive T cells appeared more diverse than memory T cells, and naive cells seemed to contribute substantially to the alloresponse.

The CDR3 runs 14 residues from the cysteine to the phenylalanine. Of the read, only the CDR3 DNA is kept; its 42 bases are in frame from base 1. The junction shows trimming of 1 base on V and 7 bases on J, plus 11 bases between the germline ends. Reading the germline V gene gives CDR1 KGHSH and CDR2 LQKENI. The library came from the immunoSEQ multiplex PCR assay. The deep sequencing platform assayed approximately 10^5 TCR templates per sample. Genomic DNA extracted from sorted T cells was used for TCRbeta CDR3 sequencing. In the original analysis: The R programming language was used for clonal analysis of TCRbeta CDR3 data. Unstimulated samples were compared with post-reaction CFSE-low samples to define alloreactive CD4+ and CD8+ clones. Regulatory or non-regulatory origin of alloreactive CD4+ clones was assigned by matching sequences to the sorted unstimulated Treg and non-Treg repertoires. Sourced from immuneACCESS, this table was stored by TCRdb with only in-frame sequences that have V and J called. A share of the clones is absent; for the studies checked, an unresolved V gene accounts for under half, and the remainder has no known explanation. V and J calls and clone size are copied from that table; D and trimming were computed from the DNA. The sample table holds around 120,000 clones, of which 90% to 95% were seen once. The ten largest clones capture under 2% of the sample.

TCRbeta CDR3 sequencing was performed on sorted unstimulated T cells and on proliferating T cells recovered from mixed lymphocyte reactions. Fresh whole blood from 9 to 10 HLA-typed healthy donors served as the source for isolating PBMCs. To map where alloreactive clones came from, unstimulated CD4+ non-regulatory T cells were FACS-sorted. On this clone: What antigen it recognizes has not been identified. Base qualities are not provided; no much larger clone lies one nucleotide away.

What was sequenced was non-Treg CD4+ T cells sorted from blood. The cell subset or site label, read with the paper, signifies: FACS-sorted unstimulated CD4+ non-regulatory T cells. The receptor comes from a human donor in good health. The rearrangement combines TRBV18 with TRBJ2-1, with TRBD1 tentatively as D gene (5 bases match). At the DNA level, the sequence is TGTGCCAGCTCACCACTCAGGGTCAATAATGAGCAGTTCTTC. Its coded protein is CASSPLRVNNEQFF.